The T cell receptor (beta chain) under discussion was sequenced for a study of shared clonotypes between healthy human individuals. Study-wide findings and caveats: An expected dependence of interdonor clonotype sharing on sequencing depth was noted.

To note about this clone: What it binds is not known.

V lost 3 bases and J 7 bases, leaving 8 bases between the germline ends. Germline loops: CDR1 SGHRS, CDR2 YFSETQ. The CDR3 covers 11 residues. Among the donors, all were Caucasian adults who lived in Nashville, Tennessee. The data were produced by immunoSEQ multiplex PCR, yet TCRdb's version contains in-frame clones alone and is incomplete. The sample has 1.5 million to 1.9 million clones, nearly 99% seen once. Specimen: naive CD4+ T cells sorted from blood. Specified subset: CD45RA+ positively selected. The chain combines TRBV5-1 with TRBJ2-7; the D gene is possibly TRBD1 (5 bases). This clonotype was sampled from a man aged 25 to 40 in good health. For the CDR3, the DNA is TGCGCCAGCAGCTCCAGGGATGAGCAGTACTTC. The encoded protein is CASSSRDEQYF. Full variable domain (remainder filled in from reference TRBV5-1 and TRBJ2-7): KAGVTQTPRYLIKTRGQQVTLSCSPISGHRSVSWYQQTPGQGLQFLFEYFSETQRNKGNFPGRFSGRQFSNSRSEMNVSTLELGDSALYLCASSSRDEQYFGPGTRLTVT.